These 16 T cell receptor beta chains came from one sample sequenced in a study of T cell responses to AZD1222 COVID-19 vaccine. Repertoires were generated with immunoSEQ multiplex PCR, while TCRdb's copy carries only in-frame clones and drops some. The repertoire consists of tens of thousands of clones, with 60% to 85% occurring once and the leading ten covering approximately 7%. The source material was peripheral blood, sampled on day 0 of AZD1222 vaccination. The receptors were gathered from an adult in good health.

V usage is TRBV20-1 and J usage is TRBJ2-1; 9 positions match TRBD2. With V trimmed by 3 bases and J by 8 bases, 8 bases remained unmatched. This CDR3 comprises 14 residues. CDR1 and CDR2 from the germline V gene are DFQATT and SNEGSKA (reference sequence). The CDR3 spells CSASNSGGDYEQFF. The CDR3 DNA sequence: TGCAGTGCTAGTAATAGCGGGGGAGATTATGAGCAGTTCTTC.

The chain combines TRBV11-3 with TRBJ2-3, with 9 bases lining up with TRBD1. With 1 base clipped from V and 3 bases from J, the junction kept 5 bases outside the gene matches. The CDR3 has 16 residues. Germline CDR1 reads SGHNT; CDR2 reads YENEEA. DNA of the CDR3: TGTGCCAGCAGCTTAGGATCCGGACAGGGGACAGATACGCAGTATTTT. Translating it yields CASSLGSGQGTDTQYF.

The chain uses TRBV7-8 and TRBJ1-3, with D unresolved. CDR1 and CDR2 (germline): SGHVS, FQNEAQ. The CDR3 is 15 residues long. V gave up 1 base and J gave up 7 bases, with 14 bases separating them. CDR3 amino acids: CASSLEGRGMNTIYF. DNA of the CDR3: TGTGCCAGCAGCTTAGAAGGCAGAGGCATGAACACCATATATTTT.

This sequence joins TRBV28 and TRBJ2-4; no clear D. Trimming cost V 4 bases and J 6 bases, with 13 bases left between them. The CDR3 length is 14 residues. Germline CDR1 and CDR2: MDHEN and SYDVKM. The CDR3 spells CASSSPRTSNIQYF. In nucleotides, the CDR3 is TGTGCCAGCAGTTCCCCCCGAACTTCAAACATTCAGTACTTC.

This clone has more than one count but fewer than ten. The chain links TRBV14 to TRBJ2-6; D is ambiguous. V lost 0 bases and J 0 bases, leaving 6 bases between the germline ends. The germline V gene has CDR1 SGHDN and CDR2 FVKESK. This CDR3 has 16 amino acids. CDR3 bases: TGTGCCAGCAGCCAAGAGCTCCGCTCTGGGGCCAACGTCCTGACTTTC. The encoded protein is CASSQELRSGANVLTF.

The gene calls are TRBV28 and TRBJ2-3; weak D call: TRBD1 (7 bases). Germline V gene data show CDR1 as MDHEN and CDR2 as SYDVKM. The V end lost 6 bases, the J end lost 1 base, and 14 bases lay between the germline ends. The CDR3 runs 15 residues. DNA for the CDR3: TGTGCCAGCAGCGCCAGGGGGGCTGGCACAGATACGCAGTATTTT. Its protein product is CASSARGAGTDTQYF.

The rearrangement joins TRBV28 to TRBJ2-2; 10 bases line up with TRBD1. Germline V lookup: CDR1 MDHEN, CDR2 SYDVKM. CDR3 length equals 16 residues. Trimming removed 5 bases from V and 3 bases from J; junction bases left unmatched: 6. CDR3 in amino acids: CASSTRTGGDTGELFF. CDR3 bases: TGTGCCAGCAGTACGCGGACAGGGGGGGACACCGGGGAGCTGTTTTTT. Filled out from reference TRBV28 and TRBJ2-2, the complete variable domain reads DVKVTQSSRYLVKRTGEKVFLECVQDMDHENMFWYRQDPGLGLRLIYFSYDVKMKEKGDIPEGYSVSREKKERFSLILESASTNQTSMYLCASSTRTGGDTGELFFGEGSRLTVL.

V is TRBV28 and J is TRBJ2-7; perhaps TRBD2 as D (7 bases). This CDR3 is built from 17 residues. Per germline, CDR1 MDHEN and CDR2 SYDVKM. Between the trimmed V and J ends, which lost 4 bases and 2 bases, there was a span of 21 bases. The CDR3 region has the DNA TGTGCCAGCAGTTCCTCACCGGGGGGACACGCGGCCTACGAGCAGTACTTC. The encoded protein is CASSSSPGGHAAYEQYF. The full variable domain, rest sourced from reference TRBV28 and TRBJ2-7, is DVKVTQSSRYLVKRTGEKVFLECVQDMDHENMFWYRQDPGLGLRLIYFSYDVKMKEKGDIPEGYSVSREKKERFSLILESASTNQTSMYLCASSSSPGGHAAYEQYFGPGTRLTVT.

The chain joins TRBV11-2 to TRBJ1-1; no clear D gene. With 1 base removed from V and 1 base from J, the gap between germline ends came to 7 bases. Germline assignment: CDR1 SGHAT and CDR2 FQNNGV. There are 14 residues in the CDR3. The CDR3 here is CASSLVVGNTEAFF. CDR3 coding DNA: TGTGCCAGCAGCTTAGTTGTGGGGAACACTGAAGCTTTCTTT.

In DNA form, the CDR3 reads TGTGCCAGCAGCCCCCGGCTCGGGCGGGCTAGCACAGATACGCAGTATTTT. Its translation is CASSPRLGRASTDTQYF. This chain joins TRBV5-4 and TRBJ2-3; tentative D call: TRBD2 (5 bases). The CDR3 contains 17 residues. V lost 4 bases, J lost 0 bases, and 18 bases lay in between. CDR1 and CDR2 from the germline V gene are SGHNT and YYREEE (reference sequence).

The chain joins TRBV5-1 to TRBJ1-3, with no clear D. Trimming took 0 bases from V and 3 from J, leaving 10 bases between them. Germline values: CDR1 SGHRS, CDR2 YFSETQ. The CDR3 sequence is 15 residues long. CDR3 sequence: CASSLVGEGGNTIYF. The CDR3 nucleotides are TGCGCCAGCAGCTTGGTCGGGGAGGGTGGAAACACCATATATTTT.

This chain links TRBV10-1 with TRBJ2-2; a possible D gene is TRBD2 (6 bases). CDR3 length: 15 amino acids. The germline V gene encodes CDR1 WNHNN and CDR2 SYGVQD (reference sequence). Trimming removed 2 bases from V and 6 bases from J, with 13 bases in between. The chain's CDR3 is CASSEGLGGAGELFF. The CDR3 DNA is TGCGCCAGCAGTGAGGGTCTTGGAGGGGCCGGGGAGCTGTTTTTT.

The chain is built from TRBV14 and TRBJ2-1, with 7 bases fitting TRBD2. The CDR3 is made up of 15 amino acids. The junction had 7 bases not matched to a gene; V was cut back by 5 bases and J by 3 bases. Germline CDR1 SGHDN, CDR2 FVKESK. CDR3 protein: CASSKPGGFYNEQFF. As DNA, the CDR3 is TGTGCCAGCAGCAAACCGGGAGGTTTCTACAATGAGCAGTTCTTC.

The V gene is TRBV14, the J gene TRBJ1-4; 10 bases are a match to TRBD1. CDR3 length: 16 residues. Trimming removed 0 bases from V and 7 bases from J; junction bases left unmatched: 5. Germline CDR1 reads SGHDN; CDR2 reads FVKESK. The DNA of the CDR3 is TGTGCCAGCAGCCAAGATCTTGGGGACAGGGGTGAAAAACTGTTTTTT. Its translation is CASSQDLGDRGEKLFF.

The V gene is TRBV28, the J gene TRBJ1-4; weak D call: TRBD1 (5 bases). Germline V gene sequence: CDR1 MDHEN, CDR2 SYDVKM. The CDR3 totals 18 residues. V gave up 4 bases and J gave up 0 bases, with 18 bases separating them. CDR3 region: CASSSSGSFGATNEKLFF. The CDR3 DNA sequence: TGTGCCAGCAGTTCCTCAGGGTCGTTCGGGGCAACTAATGAAAAACTGTTTTTT.

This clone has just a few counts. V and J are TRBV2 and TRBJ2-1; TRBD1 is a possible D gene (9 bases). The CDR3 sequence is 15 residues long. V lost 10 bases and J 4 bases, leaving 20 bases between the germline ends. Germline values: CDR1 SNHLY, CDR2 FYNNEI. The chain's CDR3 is CATRGGTGIYNEQFF. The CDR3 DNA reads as TGTGCCACCCGGGGGGGGACAGGGATTTACAATGAGCAGTTCTTC.